The clone carrying this TCR beta chain came up a few times. What it recognizes is unknown. This sample was taken from a study of T cells in Graves' hyperthyroidism and ophthalmopathy. Study-level points and caveats: Researchers report that a 13 V-J model separated ophthalmopathy from stable hyperthyroidism. Ophthalmopathy prediction by the model preceded onset by a median about 6.5 months.

Researchers amplified the TCR beta CDR3 regions from RNA transcripts. Initially, a first-round RT-PCR of the TCR CDR3 employed the HTBI primer set. TCRdb re-called the multiplex PCR reads through MiXCR, storing one row per CDR3 protein. The sample records around 720,000 distinct CDR3 sequences, about a third being singletons. Germline-derived CDR1 and CDR2 are SGDLS and YYNGEE. Trimming took off 3 bases at V and 0 bases at J, with 13 bases between the two ends. CDR3 length equals 17 residues. This chain joins TRBV9 and TRBJ1-6, with D unresolved. The source material was blood. This sequence originates from a woman in her thirties or forties with Graves' hyperthyroidism. CDR3 in amino acids: CASSASLGLSYNSPLHF. The CDR3 nucleotides read TGTGCCAGCAGCGCCTCCCTCGGGCTCTCCTATAATTCACCCCTCCACTTT. The full variable domain, completed using reference TRBV9 and TRBJ1-6, is DSGVTQTPKHLITATGQRVTLRCSPRSGDLSVYWYQQSLDQGLQFLIQYYNGEERAKGNILERFSAQQFPDLHSELNLSSLELGDSALYFCASSASLGLSYNSPLHFGNGTRLTVT.